The 3 T cell receptor beta chains below all came from one sample that was sequenced in a study of metastatic and nonmetastatic thyroid tumors. Using MiXCR, TCRdb reanalyzed the PCR reads. The sample has under 30,000 clones; more than 14% are singletons. Ahead of thyroid surgery, no patient had received treatment of any kind. The source material was blood. These receptors were collected from a male donor with papillary thyroid cancer or a benign thyroid nodule (not recorded which). Some clones in this sample may be carry-over from other donors' samples.

This clone was observed at least ten times. J is TRBJ1-2 and V is TRBV7-6; the D gene is possibly TRBD1 (5 bases). Germline CDR1 is SGHVS and CDR2 is FNYEAQ. The length of the CDR3 is 15 residues. Trimming took off 1 base at V and 0 bases at J, with 9 bases between the two ends. CDR3 region: CASSLVAGTNYGYTF. The CDR3 DNA reads as TGTGCCAGCAGCTTAGTGGCAGGGACTAACTATGGCTACACCTTC. Filled out from reference TRBV7-6 and TRBJ1-2, the complete variable domain reads GAGVSQSPRYKVTKRGQDVALRCDPISGHVSLYWYRQALGQGPEFLTYFNYEAQQDKSGLPNDRFSAERPEGSISTLTIQRTEQRDSAMYRCASSLVAGTNYGYTFGSGTRLTVV.

This clone was seen more than once but under ten times. Being one base from a much bigger clone, this may be a read error. The chain recombines TRBV3-1 with TRBJ2-5; weak D call: TRBD1 (5 bases). Germline V gives CDR1 LGHDT, CDR2 YNNKEL (reference sequence). CDR3 size: 15 residues. CDR3 bases: TGTGCCACCGGAGCGACTGAGGACAACCAAGGGACCCAGTACTTC. Translation: CATGATEDNQGTQYF.

Many counts were recorded for this clone. This chain connects TRBV5-4 to TRBJ2-7; D is tentatively TRBD1 or TRBD2 (5 bases each). The CDR3 extends over 11 amino acids. Deletions cut 4 bases from V and 6 bases from J, with 8 bases between. The germline gives CDR1 SGHNT, CDR2 YYREEE (reference sequence). CDR3 loop: CASSTGREQYF. The DNA for the CDR3 is TGTGCCAGCAGCACGGGACGCGAGCAGTACTTC.